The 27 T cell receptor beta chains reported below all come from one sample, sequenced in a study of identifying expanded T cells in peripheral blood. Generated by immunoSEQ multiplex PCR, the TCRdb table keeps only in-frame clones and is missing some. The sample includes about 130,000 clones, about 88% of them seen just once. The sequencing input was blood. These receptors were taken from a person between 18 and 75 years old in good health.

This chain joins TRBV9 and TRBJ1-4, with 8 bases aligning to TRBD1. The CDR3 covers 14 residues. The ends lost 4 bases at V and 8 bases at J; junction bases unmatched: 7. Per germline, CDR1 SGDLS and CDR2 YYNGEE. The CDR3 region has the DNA TGTGCCAGCAGCTTGACAGGGGTAAAAGAAAAACTGTTTTTT. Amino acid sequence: CASSLTGVKEKLFF.

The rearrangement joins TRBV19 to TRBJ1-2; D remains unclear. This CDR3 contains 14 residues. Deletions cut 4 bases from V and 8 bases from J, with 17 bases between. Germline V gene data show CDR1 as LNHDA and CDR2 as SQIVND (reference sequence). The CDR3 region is CASSTRPDLGGYTF. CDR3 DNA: TGTGCCAGTAGTACCAGACCAGACCTAGGAGGCTACACCTTC.

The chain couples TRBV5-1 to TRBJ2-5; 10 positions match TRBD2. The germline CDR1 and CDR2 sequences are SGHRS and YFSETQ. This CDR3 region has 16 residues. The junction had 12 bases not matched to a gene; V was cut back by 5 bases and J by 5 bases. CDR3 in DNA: TGCGCCAGCAGGATCGGGGCTAGCGGGAGCTCTGAGACCCAGTACTTC. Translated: CASRIGASGSSETQYF.

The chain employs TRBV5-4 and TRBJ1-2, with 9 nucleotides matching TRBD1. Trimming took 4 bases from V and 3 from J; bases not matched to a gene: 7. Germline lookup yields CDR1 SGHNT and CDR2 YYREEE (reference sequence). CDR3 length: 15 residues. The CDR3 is CASSGRTGGDYGYTF. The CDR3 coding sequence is TGTGCCAGCAGCGGACGCACAGGGGGCGACTATGGCTACACCTTC.

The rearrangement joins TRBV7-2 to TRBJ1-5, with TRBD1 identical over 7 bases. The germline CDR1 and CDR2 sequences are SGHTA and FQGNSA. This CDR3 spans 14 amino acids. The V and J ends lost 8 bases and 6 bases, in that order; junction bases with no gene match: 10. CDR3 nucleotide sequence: TGTGCCAGCGCCCGGGAGGGGGCGGTTCAGCCCCAGCATTTT. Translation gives CASAREGAVQPQHF.

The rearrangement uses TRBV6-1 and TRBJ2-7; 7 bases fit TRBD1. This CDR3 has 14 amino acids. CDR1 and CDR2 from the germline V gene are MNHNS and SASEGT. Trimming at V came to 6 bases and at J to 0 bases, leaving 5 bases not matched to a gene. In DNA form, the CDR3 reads TGTGCCAGCAGGGCCCGGGACAGCTCCTACGAGCAGTACTTC. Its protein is CASRARDSSYEQYF.

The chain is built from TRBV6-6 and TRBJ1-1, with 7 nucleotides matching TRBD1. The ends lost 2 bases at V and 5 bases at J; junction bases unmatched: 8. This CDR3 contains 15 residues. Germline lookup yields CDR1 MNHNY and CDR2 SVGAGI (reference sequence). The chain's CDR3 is CASSYMRQGKTEAFF. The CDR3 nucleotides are TGTGCCAGCAGTTACATGAGACAGGGAAAAACTGAAGCTTTCTTT.

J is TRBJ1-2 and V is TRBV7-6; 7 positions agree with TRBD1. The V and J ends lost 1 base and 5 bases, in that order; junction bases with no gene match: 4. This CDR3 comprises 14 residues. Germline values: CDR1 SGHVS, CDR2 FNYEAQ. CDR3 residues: CASSLDGQAYGYTF. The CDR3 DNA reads TGTGCCAGCAGCTTAGACGGACAGGCATATGGCTACACCTTC.

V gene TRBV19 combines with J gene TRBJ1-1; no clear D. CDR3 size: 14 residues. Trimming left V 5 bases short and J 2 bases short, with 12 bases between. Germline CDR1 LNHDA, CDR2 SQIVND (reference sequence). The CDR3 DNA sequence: TGTGCCAGTAGTCCTCGGCGGGGAAACACTGAAGCTTTCTTT. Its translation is CASSPRRGNTEAFF.

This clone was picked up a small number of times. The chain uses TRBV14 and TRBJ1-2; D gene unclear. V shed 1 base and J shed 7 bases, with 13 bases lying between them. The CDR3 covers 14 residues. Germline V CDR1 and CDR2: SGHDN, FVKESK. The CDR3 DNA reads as TGTGCCAGCAGCCAAGGCTCAGTAGCAGGTGGCTACACCTTC. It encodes CASSQGSVAGGYTF.

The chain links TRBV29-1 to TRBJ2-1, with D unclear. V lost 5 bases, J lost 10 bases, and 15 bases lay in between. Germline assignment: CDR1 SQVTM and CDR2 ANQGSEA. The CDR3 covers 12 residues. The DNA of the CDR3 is TGCAGCGTTTCTAGGTTAGAAAGGGAGCAGTTCTTC. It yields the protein CSVSRLEREQFF.

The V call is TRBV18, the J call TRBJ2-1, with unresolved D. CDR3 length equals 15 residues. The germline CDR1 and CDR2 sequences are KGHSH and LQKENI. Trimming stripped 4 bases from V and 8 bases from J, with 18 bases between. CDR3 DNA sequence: TGTGCCAGCTCACTACTGGGTCCCCCAGTCGATGAGCAGTTCTTC. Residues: CASSLLGPPVDEQFF.

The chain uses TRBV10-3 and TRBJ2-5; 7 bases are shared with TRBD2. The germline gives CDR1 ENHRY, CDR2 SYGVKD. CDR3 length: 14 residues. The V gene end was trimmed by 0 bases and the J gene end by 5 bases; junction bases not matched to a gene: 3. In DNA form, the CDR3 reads TGTGCCATCAGTGAGTCCGAGGGAGGGGAGACCCAGTACTTC. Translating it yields CAISESEGGETQYF.

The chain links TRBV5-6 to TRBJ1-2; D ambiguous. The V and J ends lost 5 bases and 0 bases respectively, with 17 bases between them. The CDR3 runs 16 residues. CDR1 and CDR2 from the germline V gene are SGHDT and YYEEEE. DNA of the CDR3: TGTGCCAGCAGAATGGGTGAGGGATTAGCTAACTATGGCTACACCTTC. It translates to CASRMGEGLANYGYTF.

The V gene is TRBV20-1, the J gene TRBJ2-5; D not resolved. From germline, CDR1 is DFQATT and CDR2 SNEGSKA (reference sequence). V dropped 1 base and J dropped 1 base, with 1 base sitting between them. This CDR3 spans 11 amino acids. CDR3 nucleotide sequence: TGCAGTGCTAGAGCCCAAGAGACCCAGTACTTC. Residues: CSARAQETQYF.

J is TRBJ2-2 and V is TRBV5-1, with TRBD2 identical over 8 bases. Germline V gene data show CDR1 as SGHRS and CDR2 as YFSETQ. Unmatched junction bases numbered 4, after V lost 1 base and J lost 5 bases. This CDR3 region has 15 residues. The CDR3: CASSLWTSPTGELFF. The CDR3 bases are TGCGCCAGCAGCTTGTGGACTAGCCCTACCGGGGAGCTGTTTTTT.

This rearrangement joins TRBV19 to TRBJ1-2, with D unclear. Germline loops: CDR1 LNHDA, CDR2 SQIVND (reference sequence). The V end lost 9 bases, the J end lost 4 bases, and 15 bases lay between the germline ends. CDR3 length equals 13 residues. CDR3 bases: TGTGCCAGCCAGACGGGTGGGAGCTATGGCTACACCTTC. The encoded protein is CASQTGGSYGYTF.

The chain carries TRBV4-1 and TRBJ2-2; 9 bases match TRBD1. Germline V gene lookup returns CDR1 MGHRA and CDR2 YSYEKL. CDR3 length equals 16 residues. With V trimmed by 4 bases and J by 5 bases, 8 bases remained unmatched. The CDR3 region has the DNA TGCGCCAGCAGCCGCCAAACAGGGGGCGGAACCGGGGAGCTGTTTTTT. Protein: CASSRQTGGGTGELFF.

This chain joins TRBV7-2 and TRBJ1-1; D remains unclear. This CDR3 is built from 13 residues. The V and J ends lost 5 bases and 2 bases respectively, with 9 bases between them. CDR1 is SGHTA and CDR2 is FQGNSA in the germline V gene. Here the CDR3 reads CASSTAVNTEAFF. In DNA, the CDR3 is TGTGCCAGCAGCACCGCAGTTAACACTGAAGCTTTCTTT.

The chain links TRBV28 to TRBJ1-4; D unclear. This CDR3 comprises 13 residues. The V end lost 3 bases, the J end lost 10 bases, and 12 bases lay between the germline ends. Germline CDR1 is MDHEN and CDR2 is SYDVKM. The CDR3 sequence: CASSFSLARKLFF. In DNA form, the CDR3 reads TGTGCCAGCAGTTTTAGTCTGGCCAGAAAACTGTTTTTT.

CDR3 nucleotide sequence: TGCAGCGTTGAATCGTGGGATGAGCAGTTCTTC. This sequence encodes CSVESWDEQFF. The rearrangement links TRBV29-1 to TRBJ2-1, with D unresolved. The germline V and J ends were trimmed by 2 bases and 8 bases, with 7 bases remaining between them. Germline V gene data show CDR1 as SQVTM and CDR2 as ANQGSEA. CDR3 length: 11 residues.

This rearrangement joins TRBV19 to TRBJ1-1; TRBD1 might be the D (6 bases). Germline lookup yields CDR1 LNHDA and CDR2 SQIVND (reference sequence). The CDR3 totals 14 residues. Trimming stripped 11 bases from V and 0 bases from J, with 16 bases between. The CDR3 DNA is TGTGCCTCAACATGGGACAAGATGAACACTGAAGCTTTCTTT. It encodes CASTWDKMNTEAFF.

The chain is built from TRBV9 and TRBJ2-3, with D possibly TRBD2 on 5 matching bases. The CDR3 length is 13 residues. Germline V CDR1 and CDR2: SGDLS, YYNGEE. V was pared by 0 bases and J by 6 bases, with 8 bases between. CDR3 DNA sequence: TGTGCCAGCAGCGTAGGACTACTGGATACGCAGTATTTT. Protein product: CASSVGLLDTQYF. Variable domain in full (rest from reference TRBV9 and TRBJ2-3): DSGVTQTPKHLITATGQRVTLRCSPRSGDLSVYWYQQSLDQGLQFLIQYYNGEERAKGNILERFSAQQFPDLHSELNLSSLELGDSALYFCASSVGLLDTQYFGPGTRLTVL.

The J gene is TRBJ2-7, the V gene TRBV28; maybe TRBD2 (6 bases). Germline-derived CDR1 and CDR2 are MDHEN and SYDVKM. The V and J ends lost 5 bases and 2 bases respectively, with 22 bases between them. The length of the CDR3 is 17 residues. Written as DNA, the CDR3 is TGTGCCAGCAGTCCGGATCCGCCCGGGACGGGAGCCTACGAGCAGTACTTC. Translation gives CASSPDPPGTGAYEQYF.

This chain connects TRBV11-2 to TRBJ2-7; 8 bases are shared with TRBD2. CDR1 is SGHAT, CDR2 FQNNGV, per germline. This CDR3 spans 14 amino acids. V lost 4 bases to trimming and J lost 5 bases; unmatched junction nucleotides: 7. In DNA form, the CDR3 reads TGTGCCAGCAGCTCGGGGACTAGATGGGACGAGCAGTACTTC. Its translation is CASSSGTRWDEQYF.

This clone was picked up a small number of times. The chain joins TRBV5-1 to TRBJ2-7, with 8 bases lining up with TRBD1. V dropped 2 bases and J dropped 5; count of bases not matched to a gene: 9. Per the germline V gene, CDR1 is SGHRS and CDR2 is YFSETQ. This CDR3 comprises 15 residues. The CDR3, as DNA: TGCGCCAGCAGCTTAGGACAGGGCCCCCTCCACGAGCAGTACTTC. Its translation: CASSLGQGPLHEQYF.

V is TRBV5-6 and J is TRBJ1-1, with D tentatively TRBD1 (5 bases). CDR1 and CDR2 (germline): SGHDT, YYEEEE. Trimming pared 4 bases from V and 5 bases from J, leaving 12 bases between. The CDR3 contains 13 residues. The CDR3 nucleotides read TGTGCCAGCAGCCCAACAGGTCTGACTGAAGCTTTCTTT. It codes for CASSPTGLTEAFF.